This T cell receptor beta chain was found in a study of Tregs in tolerant kidney transplant recipients. The CDR3 sequence is 11 residues long. V was shortened by 5 bases and J by 8 bases, with 12 bases between the two germline ends. From germline, CDR1 is DFQATT and CDR2 SNEGSKA (reference sequence). Thawed PBMCs were FACS-sorted into unstimulated CD4+CD25+CD127- regulatory T cells, CD4+CD25- non-regulatory cells, CD4 and CD8 cells. Repertoires were generated with immunoSEQ multiplex PCR, while TCRdb's copy carries only in-frame clones and drops some. The table includes around 230,000 clones, roughly 80% detected once.

The source of this sequence is a human donor in good health. The chain has TRBV20-1 and TRBJ1-1; TRBD1 is a possible D gene (6 bases). Source material: CD4+ T cells from blood. DNA of the CDR3: TGCAGTGCTCTCAGGGGAAGGGAAGCTTTCTTT. This translates into CSALRGREAFF.